This is a list of T cell receptor beta chains from one sample in a study of T cell repertoires in cytomegalovirus infection. TCRdb re-analysed the reads in MiXCR, keeping a single row per CDR3 protein. The sample includes about 490,000 distinct CDR3 sequences, more than 15% of them seen just once. The sample taken for sequencing was CD8+ T cells from PBMCs. These receptors were obtained from a human donor in good health (CMV status not recorded). Some clones in this sample may be carry-over from other donors' samples. CDR3s include the opening cysteine and the closing phenylalanine or tryptophan. The D gene is left open where the match is weak. Expanded clones get a size class; other rows say once, few or many, or leave the size out.

D gene | J gene | V gene | clone size | CDR3 DNA | CDR3 protein
- | TRBJ2-7 | TRBV6-6 | many | TGTGCCAGCAGTACGAACAGGGCGTCCTCGTCCAGGGAGCAGTACTTC | CASSTNRASSSREQYF
TRBD1 | TRBJ2-1 | TRBV10-3 | - | TGTGCCATCAGCGCAAGGGACAGCCACAATGAGCAGGTCTTC | CAISARDSHNEQVF
- | TRBJ2-1 | TRBV7-8 | many | TGTGCCAGCAGCGAGACTAGTTCCGCATGGGATGAGCAGTTCTTC | CASSETSSAWDEQFF
TRBD2 | TRBJ2-2 | TRBV28 | many | TGTGCCAGCAGTTTCCCTTTAGCGGGACCGAACACCGGGGAGCTGTTTTTT | CASSFPLAGPNTGELFF
- | TRBJ1-1 | TRBV7-6 | many | TGTGCCAGCAGCAAGGGGAGGGGGGAGGACACTGAAGCTTTCTTT | CASSKGRGEDTEAFF
TRBD1 | TRBJ1-2 | TRBV2 | - | TGTGCCAGCAGTGGGCAGGGGGCCTTCTATGGCTACACCTTC | CASSGQGAFYGYTF
TRBD1 | TRBJ2-1 | TRBV14 | many | TGTGCCAGCAGCCCCGGCCCCCGTCCCGGGACAGTATTATTCTACAATGAGCAGTTCTTC | CASSPGPRPGTVLFYNEQFF
- | TRBJ1-2 | TRBV20-1 | - | TGCAGTGCTACGTCTTTCGACAATAACTATGGCTACACCTTC | CSATSFDNNYGYTF
TRBD2 | TRBJ2-5 | TRBV7-9 | few | TGTGCCAGCAGCTTAGTGTGGCTAGCGGGGGAGACCCAGTACTTC | CASSLVWLAGETQYF
- | TRBJ2-1 | TRBV4-2 | few | TGTGCCAGCAGCCAAGATTATGGCCAGAACAATGAGCAGTTCTTC | CASSQDYGQNNEQFF
TRBD1 | TRBJ2-7 | TRBV7-9 | - | TGTGCCAGCAGCCCGTCGAGGACAGGGGGACACGAGCAGTACTTC | CASSPSRTGGHEQYF
- | TRBJ2-3 | TRBV9 | - | TGTGCCAGCAGCGTAGTCACGAAAGATACGCAGTATTTT | CASSVVTKDTQYF
- | TRBJ1-1 | TRBV12-3/TRBV12-4 | many | TGTGCCAGCAGCCTACCCAATGACGGACAGAACACTGAAGCTTTCTTT | CASSLPNDGQNTEAFF
TRBD1 | TRBJ1-3 | TRBV27 | - | TGTGCCAGCAGGGCAGGGGGGGGAAACACCATATATTTT | CASRAGGGNTIYF
TRBD1 | TRBJ1-1 | TRBV5-4 | few | TGTGCCAGCAGCGCCACAGGGGCTGAAGCTTTCTTT | CASSATGAEAFF
- | TRBJ2-7 | TRBV29-1 | many | TGCAGCGTTGTCGAAGGGGTTATACGCGAGCAGTACTTC | CSVVEGVIREQYF
TRBD2 | TRBJ2-1 | TRBV20-1 | many | TGCAGTGCCCCTAGGACTAGCGGGAGGGCCAATGAGCAGTTCTTC | CSAPRTSGRANEQFF
- | TRBJ1-4 | TRBV7-8 | many | TGTGCCAGCACACAACTAGCAACTAATGAAAAACTGTTTTTT | CASTQLATNEKLFF
- | TRBJ2-1 | TRBV5-1 | once | TGCGCCAGCAGCTTTCGCCAGCTACTGACATACAATGAGCAGTTCTTC | CASSFRQLLTYNEQFF
- | TRBJ2-7 | TRBV7-8 | many | TGTGCCAGCAGCCCTCCAGGGAAGCCCTACGGGCAGTACTTC | CASSPPGKPYGQYF
- | TRBJ2-1 | TRBV29-1 | many | TGCAGCGTTGGAGGTTCGTCTTCCTACAATGAGCAGTTCTTC | CSVGGSSSYNEQFF
- | TRBJ2-7 | TRBV29-1 | - | TGCAGCACCCGGACCAGAAGGGGAGACGAGCAGTACTTC | CSTRTRRGDEQYF
TRBD1 | TRBJ2-7 | TRBV7-9 | many | TGTGCCAGCAACATACTCCCGGACAGGGCTTACGAGCAGTACTTC | CASNILPDRAYEQYF
- | TRBJ1-1 | TRBV13 | - | TGTGCCAGCAGCTTCTCGCTTAAAATACACGAAGCAGCTTTCTTT | CASSFSLKIHEAAFF
- | TRBJ1-3 | TRBV28 | many | TGTGCCAGCAGTTTATTTGAGGGGTTTGGAAACACCATATATTTT | CASSLFEGFGNTIYF
TRBD2 | TRBJ2-1 | TRBV7-9 | many | TGTGCCAGCAGCTCAGCTAGCGGCAATTACAATGAGCAGTTCTTC | CASSSASGNYNEQFF
- | TRBJ2-3 | TRBV29-1 | few | TGCAGCGTTAGTTTGGGCTACGCCACAGATACGCAGTATTTT | CSVSLGYATDTQYF
- | TRBJ1-1 | TRBV7-9 | many | TGTGCCAGCAGGGAGGAGGGGTTCAACACTGAAGCTTTCTTT | CASREEGFNTEAFF